A single sample is the source of the 10 T cell receptor beta chains below, sequenced in a study of blood T cell repertoires in COVID-19. The data were produced by immunoSEQ multiplex PCR, yet TCRdb's version contains in-frame clones alone and is incomplete. The sample has about 150,000 clones; roughly 79% are singletons. Sample: peripheral blood. Receptors originate from a human donor with acute or convalescent COVID-19. The donor label of this sample is uncertain.

The chain carries TRBV19 and TRBJ1-5; D is uncertain. With 4 bases removed from V and 5 bases from J, the gap between germline ends came to 18 bases. Looked up from germline, CDR1 is LNHDA and CDR2 is SQIVND (reference sequence). This CDR3 comprises 16 residues. The DNA for the CDR3 is TGTGCCAGTAGTACCCCGGGAGGGAGGAGCCATCAGCCCCAGCATTTT. It is translated as CASSTPGGRSHQPQHF.

The chain carries TRBV6-2 or TRBV6-3 and TRBJ2-2; D remains unclear. Trimming removed 0 bases from V and 4 bases from J, with 12 bases in between. There are 16 residues in the CDR3. Per germline, CDR1 MNHEY and CDR2 SVGEGT. CDR3 residues: CASSYSFKDSTGELFF. CDR3 DNA sequence: TGTGCCAGCAGTTACTCGTTTAAAGACTCCACCGGGGAGCTGTTTTTT.

The chain carries TRBV9 and TRBJ1-1; 9 bases match TRBD1. Trimming at V came to 5 bases and at J to 4 bases, leaving 9 bases not matched to a gene. The CDR3 length is 15 residues. Germline assignment: CDR1 SGDLS and CDR2 YYNGEE. The CDR3 protein is CASRPGTGLSTEAFF. CDR3 sequence (DNA): TGTGCCAGCAGACCCGGGACAGGGCTTTCCACTGAAGCTTTCTTT.

The chain recombines TRBV13 with TRBJ2-3; weak D call: TRBD2 (7 bases). The CDR3 totals 15 residues. Germline CDR1 PRHDT, CDR2 FYEKMQ (reference sequence). V was shortened by 7 bases and J by 5 bases, with 19 bases between the two germline ends. The chain's CDR3 is CASNVRGGRGDTQYF. The CDR3 DNA follows: TGTGCCAGCAACGTTAGGGGGGGCCGCGGAGATACGCAGTATTTT.

The chain has TRBV5-4 and TRBJ2-7; 7 bases map to TRBD2. V lost 2 bases, J lost 0 bases, and 2 bases stayed unmatched. The CDR3 runs to 14 residues. The V gene's germline CDR1 is SGHNT and CDR2 YYREEE (reference sequence). The CDR3: CASSLAGSSYEQYF. CDR3 bases: TGTGCCAGCAGCTTAGCGGGGTCCTCCTACGAGCAGTACTTC. The complete variable domain, with remaining parts taken from reference TRBV5-4 and TRBJ2-7, reads ETGVTQSPTHLIKTRGQQVTLRCSSQSGHNTVSWYQQALGQGPQFIFQYYREEENGRGNFPPRFSGLQFPNYSSELNVNALELDDSALYLCASSLAGSSYEQYFGPGTRLTVT.

This clone was recorded once. This chain joins TRBV18 and TRBJ1-3, with TRBD1 as a possible D gene (5 bases). The CDR3 contains 18 residues. Germline values: CDR1 KGHSH, CDR2 LQKENI. V was shortened by 3 bases and J by 0 bases, with 18 bases between the two germline ends. The CDR3 loop reads CASSPQVRGMNSGNTIYF. DNA for the CDR3: TGTGCCAGCTCACCCCAGGTTCGGGGGATGAACTCTGGAAACACCATATATTTT.

The rearrangement joins TRBV4-2 to TRBJ2-5, with 11 positions matching TRBD1. V lost 0 bases and J lost 4; bases outside the gene matches: 7. CDR3 size: 17 residues. Germline V lookup: CDR1 LGHNA, CDR2 YNFKEQ. The CDR3 here is CASSQDVGQGVGETQYF. The CDR3 region has the DNA TGTGCCAGCAGCCAAGATGTGGGACAGGGGGTAGGAGAGACCCAGTACTTC.

The genes are TRBV2 and TRBJ1-1; D ambiguous. Trimming shortened V by 3 bases and J by 8 bases, and 10 bases separated the two germline ends. Germline CDR1 and CDR2: SNHLY and FYNNEI. CDR3 size: 12 residues. CDR3 sequence: CASSDEAEEAFF. In DNA, the CDR3 is TGTGCCAGCAGTGACGAGGCTGAAGAAGCTTTCTTT.

The CDR3 sequence is CASSHQIRTDTQYF. CDR3 in DNA: TGTGCCAGCAGCCACCAGATCCGAACAGATACGCAGTATTTT. This chain uses TRBV3-1 (or the pseudogene TRBV3-2) with TRBJ2-3; D uncertain. V shed 3 bases and J shed 3 bases, with 10 bases lying between them. This CDR3 has 14 residues. Per germline, CDR1 LGHDT and CDR2 YNNKEL (reference sequence).

The chain employs TRBV27 and TRBJ2-1, with TRBD2 identical over 7 bases. The ends lost 6 bases at V and 2 bases at J; junction bases unmatched: 10. This CDR3 region has 16 residues. The germline V gene has CDR1 MNHEY and CDR2 SMNVEV (reference sequence). The DNA of the CDR3 is TGTGCCAGCAGCTTAGGATCTAGCGGTGCCTACAATGAGCAGTTCTTC. This sequence encodes CASSLGSSGAYNEQFF.